The 14 T cell receptor beta chains below come from one sample, sequenced in a study of T cells expressing NK-cell markers (dated by TCRdb to about 2020). Library preparation was by 5' RACE. The sequencer listed for this sample is Illumina HiSeq 2000. TCRdb reprocessed the reads and assigns one entry to each CDR3 protein sequence, leaving out DNA. The table kept for this sample lists approximately 550,000 distinct CDR3 sequences. The ten largest clonotypes hold roughly 3.4% of the sample. The sequencing input was blood T cells: a sorted CD56 or NKG2C T cell subset, CD4+ or CD8+ T cells, or bulk PBMC T cells (not recorded which). The receptor set was obtained from a man younger than 30 in good health. Donor details come from another sample of the same person, matched by shared clones.

The V and J genes are TRBV14 and TRBJ2-7; TCRdb gives TRBD1 as the D gene, but with no DNA this cannot be confirmed. The CDR3 loop spans 13 amino acids. Germline V gene data show CDR1 as SGHDN and CDR2 as FVKESK. This CDR3 reads CASSQEAPSEQYF.

This rearrangement joins TRBV12-3 or TRBV12-4 to TRBJ2-3; TCRdb gives TRBD2 as the D gene, but with no DNA this cannot be confirmed. The CDR3 has 15 residues. The CDR3: CASRETSGSSDTQYF.

This rearrangement joins TRBV20-1 to TRBJ1-5. Germline-derived CDR1 and CDR2 are DFQATT and SNEGSKA (reference sequence). The CDR3 covers 14 residues. The CDR3 here is CSASDAASNQPQHF.

The chain uses TRBV12-5 and TRBJ2-2; TCRdb designates TRBD2, a call that cannot be tested without DNA. Per germline, CDR1 LGHNT and CDR2 FRNRAP. This CDR3 region has 13 residues. CDR3 loop: CASAGTHTGELFF. Looking up the rest from reference TRBV12-5 and TRBJ2-2 gives the full variable domain: DARVTQTPRHKVTEMGQEVTMRCQPILGHNTVFWYRQTMMQGLELLAYFRNRAPLDDSGMPKDRFSAEMPDATLATLKIQPSEPRDSAVYFCASAGTHTGELFFGEGSRLTVL.

V is TRBV7-2 and J is TRBJ2-5. The CDR3 contains 12 residues. Germline V gene data show CDR1 as SGHTA and CDR2 as FQGNSA. CDR3 sequence: CASSGVRETQYF.

The rearrangement links TRBV7-8 to TRBJ1-2; no DNA is available, so the TRBD1 call from TCRdb remains unchecked. Germline V gene sequence: CDR1 SGHVS, CDR2 FQNEAQ. The CDR3 is 13 amino acids. The CDR3 reads CASSLTGINGYTF. The complete variable domain, with remaining parts taken from reference TRBV7-8 and TRBJ1-2, reads GAGVSQSPRYKVAKRGQDVALRCDPISGHVSLFWYQQALGQGPEFLTYFQNEAQLDKSGLPSDRFFAERPEGSVSTLKIQRTQQEDSAVYLCASSLTGINGYTFGSGTRLTVV.

V gene TRBV24-1 combines with J gene TRBJ2-2; no DNA is available, so the TRBD1 call from TCRdb remains unchecked. Germline V gene lookup returns CDR1 KGHDR and CDR2 SFDVKD. The CDR3 has 16 residues. The CDR3 region is CATSDGQGWATGELFF.

The rearrangement links TRBV20-1 to TRBJ2-7; checking the TCRdb D call of TRBD2 is not possible without DNA. The CDR3 is made up of 15 amino acids. Per germline, CDR1 DFQATT and CDR2 SNEGSKA (reference sequence). The CDR3 loop reads CSARDPRRGAYEQYF.

J is TRBJ2-1 and V is TRBV6-2 or TRBV6-3; TCRdb's D call of TRBD2 is untestable without DNA. Germline V gives CDR1 MNHEY, CDR2 SVGEGT. This CDR3 region has 14 residues. CDR3 sequence reads: CASLVAGVGGEQFF.

The CDR3 loop is CASRDSGNSPLHF. V and J are TRBV12-3 or TRBV12-4 and TRBJ1-6; the D gene TCRdb calls, TRBD1, cannot be checked with no DNA. The CDR3 totals 13 residues.

The V gene is TRBV6-5, the J gene TRBJ2-1; with no DNA, the TCRdb D assignment of TRBD2 cannot be verified. This CDR3 spans 16 amino acids. Germline assignment: CDR1 MNHEY and CDR2 SVGAGI. CDR3 region: CASSSTSGRGENEQFF.

J is TRBJ2-1 and V is TRBV20-1; TCRdb outputs TRBD2, but without DNA this stays unchecked. From germline, CDR1 is DFQATT and CDR2 SNEGSKA (reference sequence). The CDR3 sequence is 13 residues long. CDR3 protein: CSTNKAGGVEQFF.

This chain uses TRBV12-3 or TRBV12-4 with TRBJ2-1; the D gene TCRdb calls, TRBD1, cannot be checked with no DNA. The CDR3 sequence is 15 residues long. The CDR3 protein is CASSPSGTGFDEQFF.

This chain uses TRBV6-2 or TRBV6-3 with TRBJ2-3; no DNA is available, so the TRBD2 call from TCRdb remains unchecked. CDR3 length: 19 residues. Germline loops: CDR1 MNHEY, CDR2 SVGEGT. CDR3 sequence: CASSYTRLGTSGSTDTQYF.